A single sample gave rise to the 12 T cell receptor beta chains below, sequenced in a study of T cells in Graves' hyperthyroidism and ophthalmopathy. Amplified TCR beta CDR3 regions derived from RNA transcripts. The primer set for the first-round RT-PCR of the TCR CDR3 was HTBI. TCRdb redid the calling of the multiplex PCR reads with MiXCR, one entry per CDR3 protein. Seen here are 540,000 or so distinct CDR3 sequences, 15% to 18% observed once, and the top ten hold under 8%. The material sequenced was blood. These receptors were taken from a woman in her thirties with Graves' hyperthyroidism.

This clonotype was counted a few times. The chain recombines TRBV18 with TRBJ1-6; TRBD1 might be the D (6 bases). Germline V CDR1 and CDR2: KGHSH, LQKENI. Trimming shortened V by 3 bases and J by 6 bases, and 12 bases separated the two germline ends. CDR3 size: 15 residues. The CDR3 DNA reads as TGTGCCAGCTCACCGTCGACAGGTCGTAATTCACCCCTCCACTTT. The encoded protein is CASSPSTGRNSPLHF.

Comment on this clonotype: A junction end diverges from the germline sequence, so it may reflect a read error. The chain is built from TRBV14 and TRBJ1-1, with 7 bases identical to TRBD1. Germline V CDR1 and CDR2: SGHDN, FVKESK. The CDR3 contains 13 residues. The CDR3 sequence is CVSSGRQGAEAFF. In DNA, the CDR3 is TGTGTCAGCAGCGGACGACAGGGAGCTGAAGCTTTCTTT.

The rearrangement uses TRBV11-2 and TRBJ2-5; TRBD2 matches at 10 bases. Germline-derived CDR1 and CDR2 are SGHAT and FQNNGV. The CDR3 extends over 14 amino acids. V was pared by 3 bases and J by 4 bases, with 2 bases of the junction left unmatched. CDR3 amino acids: CASSLGLARETQYF. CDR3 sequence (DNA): TGTGCCAGCAGCTTGGGACTAGCGAGAGAGACCCAGTACTTC. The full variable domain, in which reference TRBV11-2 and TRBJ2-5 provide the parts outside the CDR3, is EAGVAQSPRYKIIEKRQSVAFWCNPISGHATLYWYQQILGQGPKLLIQFQNNGVVDDSQLPKDRFSAERLKGVDSTLKIQPAKLEDSAVYLCASSLGLARETQYFGPGTRLLVL.

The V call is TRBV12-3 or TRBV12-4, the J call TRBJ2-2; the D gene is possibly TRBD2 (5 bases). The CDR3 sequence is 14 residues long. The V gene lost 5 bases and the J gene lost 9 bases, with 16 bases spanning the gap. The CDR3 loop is CASSTPGPGRELFF. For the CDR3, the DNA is TGTGCCAGCAGTACCCCGGGCCCGGGGAGGGAGCTGTTTTTT.

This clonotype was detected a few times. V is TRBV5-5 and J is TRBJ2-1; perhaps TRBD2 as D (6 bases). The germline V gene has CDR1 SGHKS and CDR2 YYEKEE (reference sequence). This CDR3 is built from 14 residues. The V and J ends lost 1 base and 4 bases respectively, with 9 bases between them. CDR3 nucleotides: TGTGCCAGCAGCTTGTTCGGGGGATACAATGAGCAGTTCTTC. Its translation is CASSLFGGYNEQFF.

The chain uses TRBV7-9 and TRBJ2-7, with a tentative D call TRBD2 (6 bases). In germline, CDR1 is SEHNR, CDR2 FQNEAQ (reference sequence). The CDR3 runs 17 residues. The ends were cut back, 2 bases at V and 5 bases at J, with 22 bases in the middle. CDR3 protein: CASSLMGGLNKGNEQYF. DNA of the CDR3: TGTGCCAGCAGCTTAATGGGAGGACTCAACAAGGGTAACGAGCAGTACTTC.

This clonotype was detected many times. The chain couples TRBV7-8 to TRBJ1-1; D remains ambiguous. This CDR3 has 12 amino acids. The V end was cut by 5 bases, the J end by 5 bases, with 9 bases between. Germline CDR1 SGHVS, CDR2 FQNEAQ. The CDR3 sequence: CASSPVVTEAFF. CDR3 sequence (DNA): TGTGCCAGCAGCCCAGTGGTGACTGAAGCTTTCTTT.

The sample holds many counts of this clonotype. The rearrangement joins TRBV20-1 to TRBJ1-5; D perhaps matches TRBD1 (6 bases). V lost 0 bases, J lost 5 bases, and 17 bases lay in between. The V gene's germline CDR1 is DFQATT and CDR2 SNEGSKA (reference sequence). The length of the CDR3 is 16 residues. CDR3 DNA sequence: TGCAGTGCTAGAGATCAGGGGATCGGAGGGGATCAGCCCCAGCATTTT. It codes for CSARDQGIGGDQPQHF.

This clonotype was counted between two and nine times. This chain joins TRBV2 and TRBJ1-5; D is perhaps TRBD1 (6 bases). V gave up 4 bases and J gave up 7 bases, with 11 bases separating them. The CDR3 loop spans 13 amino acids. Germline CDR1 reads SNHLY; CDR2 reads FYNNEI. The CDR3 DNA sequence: TGTGCCAGCAGTGGGGGGGCAGAGCAGCCCCAGCATTTT. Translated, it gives CASSGGAEQPQHF.

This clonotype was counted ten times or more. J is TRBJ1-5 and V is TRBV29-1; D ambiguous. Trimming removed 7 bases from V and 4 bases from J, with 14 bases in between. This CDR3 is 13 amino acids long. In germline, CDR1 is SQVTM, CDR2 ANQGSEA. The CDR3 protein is CSAQPAVNQPQHF. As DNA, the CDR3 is TGCAGCGCCCAGCCGGCAGTTAATCAGCCCCAGCATTTT.

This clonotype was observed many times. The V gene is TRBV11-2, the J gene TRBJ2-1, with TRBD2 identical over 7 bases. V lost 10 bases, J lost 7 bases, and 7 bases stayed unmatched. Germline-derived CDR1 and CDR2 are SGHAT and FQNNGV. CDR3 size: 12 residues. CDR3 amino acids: CATSAGWNEQFF. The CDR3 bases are TGTGCCACTTCAGCGGGATGGAATGAGCAGTTCTTC.

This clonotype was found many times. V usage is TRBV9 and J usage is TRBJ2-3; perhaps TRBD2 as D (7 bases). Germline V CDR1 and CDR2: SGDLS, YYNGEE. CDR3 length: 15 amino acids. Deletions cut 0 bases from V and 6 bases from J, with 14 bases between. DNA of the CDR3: TGTGCCAGCAGCGTAGCGGGGAGGGGGTCGGATACGCAGTATTTT. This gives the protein CASSVAGRGSDTQYF.